The source of this T cell receptor (beta chain) is a study of CD8 T cells in Susac syndrome. V lost 2 bases to trimming and J lost 2 bases, with 11 bases between them. The CDR3 extends over 15 amino acids. Germline V gene data show CDR1 as MNHEY and CDR2 as SVGEGT. Random hexamers were used to reverse transcribe an amount of about 0.45 to 1 ug RNA. TCRdb redid the calling of the immunoSEQ multiplex PCR reads with MiXCR, one entry per CDR3 protein. The sample has around 280,000 distinct CDR3 sequences; just over 90% are singletons. CD8+ and CD4+ T cells taken from blood had their TCR beta sequenced. FACS was used to enrich TEMRA cells, whereas the CD8+ and CD4+ T cells were obtained by negative isolation.

The receptor's source is a human donor with multiple sclerosis. This rearrangement joins TRBV6-2 or TRBV6-3 to TRBJ2-3; D unclear. The sequenced material came from CD4+ T cells from PBMCs. The CDR3 sequence is CASSYGLVATDTQYF. CDR3 DNA sequence: TGTGCCAGCAGTTACGGGCTAGTGGCCACAGATACGCAGTATTTT.